This TCR beta chain appears in the sequencing data of a study of memory CD4+ T cells and cytomegalovirus serostatus. Study information: Healthy Belgian adult donors included several CMV-positive and 24 CMV-negative people.

Whole-study results and caveats: CD4+ memory repertoires contained about two fifths of the roughly 160 reported CMV TCRbeta sequences. Suggested: most of the CMV-linked TCR signature lies in CD4+ memory cells.

The CDR3 is 10 residues long. With V trimmed by 6 bases and J by 12 bases, 4 bases remained unmatched. Germline V gene data show CDR1 as DFQATT and CDR2 as SNEGSKA (reference sequence). Measured with immunoSEQ multiplex PCR; TCRdb has only the in-frame clones, and not every one. The table includes approximately 46,000 clones, 77% detected once. Single viable CD3+CD4+CD8-CD45RO+ cells were sorted as the memory CD4+ T cells. Positive selection with CD4 microbeads enriched total CD4+ T cells. Remarks on this clone: Its antigen is not known.

The sequenced material came from memory CD4+ T cells from blood. This chain links TRBV20-1 with TRBJ1-2; TRBD1 matches at 10 bases. The clonotype originates from an adult in good health and CMV-seronegative. The DNA for the CDR3 is TGCAGTGCGGGACAGGGGCCAGACACCTTC. It is translated as CSAGQGPDTF.